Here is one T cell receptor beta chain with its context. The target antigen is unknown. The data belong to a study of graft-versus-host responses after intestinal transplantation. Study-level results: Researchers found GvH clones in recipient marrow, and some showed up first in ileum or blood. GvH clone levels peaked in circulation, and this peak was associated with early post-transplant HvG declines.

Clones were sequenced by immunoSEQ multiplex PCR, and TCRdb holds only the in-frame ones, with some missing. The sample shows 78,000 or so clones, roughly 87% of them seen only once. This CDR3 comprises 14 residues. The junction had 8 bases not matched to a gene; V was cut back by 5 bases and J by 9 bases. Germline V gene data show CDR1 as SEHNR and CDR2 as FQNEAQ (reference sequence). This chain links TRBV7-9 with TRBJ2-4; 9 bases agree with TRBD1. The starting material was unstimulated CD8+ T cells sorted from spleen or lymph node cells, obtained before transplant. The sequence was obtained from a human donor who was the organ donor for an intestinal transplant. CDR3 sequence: CASSVGQGVGIQYF. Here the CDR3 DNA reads TGTGCCAGCAGCGTGGGACAGGGCGTTGGCATTCAGTACTTC. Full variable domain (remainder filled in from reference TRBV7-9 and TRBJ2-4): DTGVSQNPRHKITKRGQNVTFRCDPISEHNRLYWYRQTLGQGPEFLTYFQNEAQLEKSRLLSDRFSAERPKGSFSTLEIQRTEQGDSAMYLCASSVGQGVGIQYFGAGTRLSVL.